This TCR beta chain was documented in a study of T cells in Graves' hyperthyroidism and ophthalmopathy. CDR1 and CDR2 (germline): SGHRS, YFSETQ. The CDR3 is 16 residues long. Trimming removed 1 base from V and 1 base from J, with 14 bases in between. The CDR3 regions of TCR beta were amplified from RNA transcripts. The TCR CDR3 first-round RT-PCR relied on the HTBI primer set. Each CDR3 protein is one row after TCRdb ran MiXCR on the multiplex PCR reads. The sample yields under 350,000 distinct CDR3 sequences, roughly 23% seen once. The clonotype was recovered from a woman aged 45-65 years with Graves' hyperthyroidism. V usage is TRBV5-1 and J usage is TRBJ2-5, with D possibly matching TRBD2 (6 bases). The sample taken for sequencing was blood. CDR3 region: CASSLPGLQTQETQYF. The CDR3 nucleotides read TGCGCCAGCAGCTTGCCGGGACTGCAAACCCAAGAGACCCAGTACTTC.